This T cell receptor (beta chain) emerged from a study of early T cells in non-severe SARS-CoV-2 infection. About this clonotype: A much larger clone differs from this one at a single base, so this may be a read error.

CDR3 length: 14 residues. CDR1 and CDR2 (germline): SGDLS, YYNGEE. Using its own MiXCR run on the 5' RACE reads, TCRdb lists one record per CDR3 protein. The repertoire holds about 84,000 distinct CDR3 sequences, with roughly 12% as singletons. The source of this sequence is an adult who was a healthcare worker with PCR-confirmed SARS-CoV-2 infection or an uninfected control (not recorded which). Sequencing input: whole blood. The chain employs TRBV9 and TRBJ1-3; D is unresolved. CDR3 region: CASSLSGSGSTIYF. The CDR3 region has the DNA TGTGCCAGCAGCCTCTCAGGCTCTGGAAGCACCATATATTTT.